This TCR beta chain was found in a study of cytomegalovirus exposure and HLA in healthy donors. Study-wide results and limits: The study designated 160 or so TCR beta chains cytomegalovirus-associated.

PCR amplification relied on 60 Vbeta primers (plus 13 Jbeta primers). In the source study's methods: Unique TCR beta chains numbered approximately 80 million in a later analysis, with roughly 10 million shared. The assay was immunoSEQ multiplex PCR, and TCRdb's table has in-frame clones only and misses some. That table supplies the V and J calls and clone size; D and trimming were determined from the DNA. The sample holds some 97,000 clones, approximately 68% seen once. Trimming shortened V by 4 bases and J by 1 base, and 11 bases separated the two germline ends. CDR3 length: 15 amino acids. Germline loops: CDR1 SGHRS, CDR2 YFSETQ. With respect to this clone: The target antigen is unknown.

Unrecorded immune exposure was likely among donors, who were nominally healthy when sampled. The rearrangement uses TRBV5-1 and TRBJ2-2; possible D gene TRBD1, 6 bases. Sample: PBMCs. This receptor was identified in a woman aged 18-35 years in good health and CMV-seropositive. The CDR3 DNA follows: TGCGCCAGCAGCCCAGGGGCGGGGAACACCGGGGAGCTGTTTTTT. Translation gives CASSPGAGNTGELFF.